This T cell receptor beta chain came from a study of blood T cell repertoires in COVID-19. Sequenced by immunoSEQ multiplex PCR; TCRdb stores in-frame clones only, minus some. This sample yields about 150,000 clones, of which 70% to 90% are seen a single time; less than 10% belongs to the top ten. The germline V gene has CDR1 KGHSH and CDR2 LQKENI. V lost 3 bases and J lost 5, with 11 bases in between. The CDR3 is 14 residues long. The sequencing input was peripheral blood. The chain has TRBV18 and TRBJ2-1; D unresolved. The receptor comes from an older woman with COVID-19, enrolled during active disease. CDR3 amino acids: CASSPAQVDNEQFF. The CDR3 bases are TGTGCCAGCTCACCGGCGCAGGTGGACAATGAGCAGTTCTTC.